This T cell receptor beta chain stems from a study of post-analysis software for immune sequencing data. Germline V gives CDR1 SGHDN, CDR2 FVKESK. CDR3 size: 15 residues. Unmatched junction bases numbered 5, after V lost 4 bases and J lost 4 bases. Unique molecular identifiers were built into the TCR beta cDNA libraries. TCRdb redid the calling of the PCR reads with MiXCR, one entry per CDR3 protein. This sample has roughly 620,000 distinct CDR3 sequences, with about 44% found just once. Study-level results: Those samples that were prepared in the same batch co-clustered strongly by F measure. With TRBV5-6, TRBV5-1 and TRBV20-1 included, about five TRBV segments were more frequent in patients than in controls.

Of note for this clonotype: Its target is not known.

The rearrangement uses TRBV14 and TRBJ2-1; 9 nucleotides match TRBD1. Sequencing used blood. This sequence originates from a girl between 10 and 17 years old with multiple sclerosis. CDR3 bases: TGTGCCAGCAGCCCGGGACAGGGACATTACAATGAGCAGTTCTTC. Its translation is CASSPGQGHYNEQFF.